This T cell receptor (beta chain) is drawn from a study of Graves' ophthalmopathy and Graves' hyperthyroidism. This clonotype was found a few times. Transcripts of RNA were the source for amplifying TCR beta CDR3 regions. The workflow started with a first-round RT-PCR run with HTBI primers and then moved on to a second-round multiplex PCR. Each CDR3 protein is one row after TCRdb ran MiXCR on the multiplex PCR reads. The top ten clones hold over 8.5% of a sample with around 1.1 million distinct CDR3 sequences, about two fifths of them seen once. Per the germline V gene, CDR1 is DFQATT and CDR2 is SNEGSKA (reference sequence). V lost 1 base and J lost 4; bases outside the gene matches: 6. The CDR3 contains 14 residues.

The rearrangement links TRBV20-1 to TRBJ2-7; 8 nucleotides agree with TRBD2. The origin of this receptor is an adult man with Graves' hyperthyroidism. The sequenced material came from peripheral blood or thyroid tissue (not recorded which). This CDR3 is CSARAMVAGYEQYF. CDR3 sequence (DNA): TGCAGTGCTAGAGCCATGGTAGCGGGGTACGAGCAGTACTTC.